Below are 10 T cell receptor beta chains sequenced from a single sample in a study of sequential checkpoint blockade in melanoma. The treatment: randomized to nivolumab then ipilimumab (arm A) or the reverse (arm B). The assay was immunoSEQ multiplex PCR, and TCRdb's table has in-frame clones only and misses some. The sample contains 12,000 or so clones, roughly 27% of which appear only once. The input for sequencing was tumor tissue (inferred from file names), taken from a patient given nivolumab and ipilimumab in sequence. Source of these receptors: a human donor with melanoma.

This clone turned up a few times. This chain uses TRBV28 with TRBJ2-7; 9 bases fit TRBD2. The V gene's germline CDR1 is MDHEN and CDR2 SYDVKM. The CDR3 has 15 amino acids. V trimming: 3 bases; J trimming: 3 bases; junction bases outside the gene matches: 6. CDR3 in DNA: TGTGCCAGCAGTTTCTTGGCTAGCGGGAACTACGAGCAGTACTTC. Translated: CASSFLASGNYEQYF.

This clone occurred a few times. This chain uses TRBV6-8 with TRBJ2-3, with D uncertain. V was cut by 6 bases and J by 0 bases, with 13 bases left in between. This CDR3 has 15 residues. The germline CDR1 and CDR2 sequences are MNHGY and SAAAGT. This CDR3 reads CASRTSSSSTDTQYF. In DNA form, the CDR3 reads TGTGCCAGCAGGACCTCCTCCTCTAGCACAGATACGCAGTATTTT.

The CDR3 protein is CAWSWDRGQGRTGELFF. The CDR3, as DNA: TGTGCCTGGAGTTGGGACAGAGGTCAGGGTCGAACCGGGGAGCTGTTTTTT. The chain employs TRBV30 and TRBJ2-2, with 7 bases identical to TRBD1. Trimming removed 2 bases from V and 5 bases from J; junction bases left unmatched: 14. Germline loops: CDR1 GTSNPN, CDR2 SVGIG (reference sequence). This CDR3 spans 17 amino acids. Supplemented by reference TRBV30 and TRBJ2-2, the full variable domain reads SQTIHQWPATLVQPVGSPLSLECTVEGTSNPNLYWYRQAAGRGLQLLFYSVGIGQISSEVPQNLSASRPQDRQFILSSKKLLLSDSGFYLCAWSWDRGQGRTGELFFGEGSRLTVL.

This clone came up many times. This sequence joins TRBV11-3 and TRBJ2-3; 8 bases are a match to TRBD1. CDR3 size: 15 residues. Germline CDR1 is SGHNT and CDR2 is YENEEA. J was trimmed by 3 bases and V by 5 bases; bases with no gene match: 7. CDR3 in amino acids: CASSHYRGRTDTQYF. CDR3 nucleotides: TGTGCCAGCAGCCATTACAGGGGGAGGACAGATACGCAGTATTTT. The whole variable domain, remainder taken from reference TRBV11-3 and TRBJ2-3, is EAGVVQSPRYKIIEKKQPVAFWCNPISGHNTLYWYLQNLGQGPELLIRYENEEAVDDSQLPKDRFSAERLKGVDSTLKIQPAELGDSAVYLCASSHYRGRTDTQYFGPGTRLTVL.

J is TRBJ1-2 and V is TRBV28; D may be TRBD1 (6 bases). This CDR3 is built from 13 residues. Trimming cost V 4 bases and J 10 bases, with 16 bases left between them. Germline V gene sequence: CDR1 MDHEN, CDR2 SYDVKM. The CDR3 DNA sequence: TGTGCCAGCAGTTCACAGGGAATTTTCATCTACACCTTC. Its translation is CASSSQGIFIYTF.

The V gene is TRBV5-1, the J gene TRBJ2-1; D gene ambiguous. Trimming took off 4 bases at V and 9 bases at J, with 17 bases between the two ends. The CDR3 is made up of 14 amino acids. From germline, CDR1 is SGHRS and CDR2 YFSETQ. CDR3 region: CASSPRAVDGEQFF. As DNA, the CDR3 is TGCGCCAGCAGCCCAAGGGCGGTAGATGGTGAGCAGTTCTTC.

This clone was observed a single time. The chain links TRBV5-1 to TRBJ2-5; TRBD2 agrees at 12 bases. Germline CDR1 SGHRS, CDR2 YFSETQ. This CDR3 contains 18 residues. V trimming: 0 bases; J trimming: 4 bases; junction bases outside the gene matches: 10. CDR3 DNA sequence: TGCGCCAGCAGCTTGGGAGGTTCTAGCGGGAGGGCCGCAGAGACCCAGTACTTC. Encoded protein: CASSLGGSSGRAAETQYF.

V usage is TRBV9 and J usage is TRBJ2-7; no clear D gene. Deletions cut 0 bases from V and 1 base from J, with 14 bases between. The CDR3 consists of 16 residues. Germline CDR1 SGDLS, CDR2 YYNGEE. The CDR3 sequence is CASSVGPGRQSYEQYF. As DNA, the CDR3 is TGTGCCAGCAGCGTAGGTCCCGGACGCCAGTCCTACGAGCAGTACTTC. Full variable domain (outside the CDR3, taken from reference TRBV9 and TRBJ2-7): DSGVTQTPKHLITATGQRVTLRCSPRSGDLSVYWYQQSLDQGLQFLIQYYNGEERAKGNILERFSAQQFPDLHSELNLSSLELGDSALYFCASSVGPGRQSYEQYFGPGTRLTVT.

The chain has TRBV10-3 and TRBJ1-1; D is uncertain. Per germline, CDR1 ENHRY and CDR2 SYGVKD. CDR3 length equals 12 residues. Trimming shortened V by 2 bases and J by 6 bases, and 7 bases separated the two germline ends. The CDR3 here is CAISERAAEAFF. The CDR3 DNA follows: TGTGCCATCAGTGAGAGGGCAGCTGAAGCTTTCTTT.

This chain uses TRBV28 with TRBJ2-3; the match to TRBD2 covers 13 bases. Germline V gene sequence: CDR1 MDHEN, CDR2 SYDVKM. This CDR3 is 15 amino acids long. V shed 6 bases and J 1 base; nucleotides not matched to a gene: 1. The CDR3 here is CASRGTSGGTDTQYF. The CDR3 DNA sequence: TGTGCCAGCAGGGGGACTAGCGGGGGCACAGATACGCAGTATTTT.